This T cell receptor (beta chain) was documented in a study of blood T cells in healthy people across ages. Regarding the study as a whole: Samples with more naive T cells showed higher observed beta diversity.

In regard to this clonotype: Its target is unknown. The junction departs from the called germline gene at one end, perhaps through a read error.

The CDR3 runs to 13 residues. Germline CDR1 and CDR2: LGHDT and YNNKEL (reference sequence). Next came a second PCR, run for about 7 to 12 cycles, which used a sample-barcoded 5' primer along with a J-beta primer mix. TCRdb reanalysed the 5' RACE reads using MiXCR and keeps one entry per CDR3 protein. Of about 780,000 distinct CDR3 sequences in the sample, 46% were seen once. Donors ranged from roughly 6 to 90 years old and were healthy Caucasians in Russia. The sequenced material came from blood. V usage is TRBV3-1 and J usage is TRBJ2-3; D gene ambiguous. This sequence originates from a man older than 75 in good health. The CDR3 region has the DNA TGTGCCAACAGCCGGCTAGACACAGATACGCAGTATTTT. As protein: CANSRLDTDTQYF.